These 32 T cell receptor beta chains came from one sample sequenced in a study of blood T cell repertoires in COVID-19. Libraries were prepared by immunoSEQ multiplex PCR; TCRdb keeps only in-frame clonotypes and omits some of them. Here the sample spans over 250,000 clones, over 85% being singletons. Sequenced: PBMCs or T cells enriched from blood (not recorded which). The receptors shown here come from a woman aged 55-69 years who had recovered from COVID-19.

The genes are TRBV19 and TRBJ2-3; 8 positions agree with TRBD2. The CDR3 sequence is 14 residues long. Per germline, CDR1 LNHDA and CDR2 SQIVND (reference sequence). The V and J ends lost 1 base and 4 bases, in that order; junction bases with no gene match: 1. CDR3 sequence reads: CASSIAGGSDTQYF. The DNA for the CDR3 is TGTGCCAGTAGTATAGCGGGGGGGTCAGATACGCAGTATTTT.

V usage is TRBV20-1 and J usage is TRBJ2-5, with a weak D call TRBD1 (6 bases). V lost 6 bases and J lost 4, with 9 bases in between. Germline V lookup: CDR1 DFQATT, CDR2 SNEGSKA (reference sequence). This CDR3 contains 11 residues. DNA of the CDR3: TGCAGTGCCGTAGGGGGAGAGACCCAGTACTTC. This gives the protein CSAVGGETQYF.

J is TRBJ1-2 and V is TRBV21-1; the DNA was not used to check the table's D call, TRBD1. TRBV21-1 is listed as a pseudogene. The CDR3 is 13 residues long. The CDR3 sequence is CASSTRGFSGYTF. The CDR3 region has the DNA TGTGCCAGCAGCACAAGGGGTTTCAGTGGCTACACCTTC.

This chain uses TRBV6-6 with TRBJ1-5; 10 positions match TRBD1. The germline gives CDR1 MNHNY, CDR2 SVGAGI (reference sequence). With 4 bases clipped from V and 6 bases from J, the junction kept 3 bases outside the gene matches. The CDR3 is 14 residues long. The CDR3 nucleotides read TGTGCCAGCAGTTCGGGACAGGGGTTTCAGCCCCAGCATTTT. This encodes CASSSGQGFQPQHF.

In its sample, this clone was seen once. The chain joins TRBV7-3 to TRBJ2-2, with 10 bases fitting TRBD1. J gave up 6 bases and V 3 bases, and 4 bases lay outside the gene matches. Germline lookup yields CDR1 SGHTA and CDR2 FQGTGA. This CDR3 contains 15 residues. Here the CDR3 reads CASSFLTGGSGELFF. The CDR3 DNA sequence: TGTGCCAGCAGCTTTCTGACAGGGGGCTCCGGGGAGCTGTTTTTT.

The chain couples TRBV5-5 to TRBJ2-7; D gene ambiguous. This CDR3 contains 11 residues. The V and J ends lost 4 bases and 7 bases respectively, with 9 bases between them. Germline CDR1 SGHKS, CDR2 YYEKEE (reference sequence). This CDR3 is CASSPLYEQYF. Written as DNA, the CDR3 is TGTGCCAGCAGCCCCTTGTATGAGCAGTACTTC.

As regards this clone: Other nucleotide sequences from this sample produce the same CDR3. J is TRBJ1-5 and V is TRBV19; 7 nucleotides align to TRBD1. The germline gives CDR1 LNHDA, CDR2 SQIVND (reference sequence). Germline trimming cut 5 bases from V and 0 bases from J; bases unmatched to any gene: 4. The CDR3 has 15 residues. The CDR3 reads CASSYTGVSNQPQHF. The CDR3 DNA sequence: TGTGCCAGTAGTTACACAGGGGTTAGCAATCAGCCCCAGCATTTT.

The chain carries TRBV7-8 and TRBJ2-7, with TRBD1 identical over 8 bases. The CDR3 is 14 amino acids. V lost 5 bases to trimming and J lost 6 bases; unmatched junction nucleotides: 9. Germline V gene sequence: CDR1 SGHVS, CDR2 FQNEAQ. CDR3: CASSASGTGAEQYF. CDR3 sequence (DNA): TGTGCCAGCAGCGCATCCGGGACAGGCGCCGAGCAGTACTTC.

The CDR3, as DNA: TGTGCCAGCAGCTCCCAGGGGGGATATGAGCAGTTCTTC. Its translation is CASSSQGGYEQFF. The chain couples TRBV7-3 to TRBJ2-1, with D possibly matching TRBD1 (7 bases). Per germline, CDR1 SGHTA and CDR2 FQGTGA. The V end lost 4 bases, the J end lost 8 bases, and 12 bases lay between the germline ends. The CDR3 is 13 amino acids. Full variable domain (missing parts from reference TRBV7-3 and TRBJ2-1): GAGVSQTPSNKVTEKGKYVELRCDPISGHTALYWYRQSLGQGPEFLIYFQGTGAADDSGLPNDRFFAVRPEGSVSTLKIQRTERGDSAVYLCASSSQGGYEQFFGPGTRLTVL.

The gene calls are TRBV28 and TRBJ2-1; D gene ambiguous. Trimming removed 6 bases at V and 6 bases at J, with 15 bases between. Germline CDR1 and CDR2: MDHEN and SYDVKM. The CDR3 runs 14 residues. The CDR3 protein is CASRTPSGPNEQFF. CDR3 bases: TGTGCCAGCAGAACTCCGTCAGGTCCCAATGAGCAGTTCTTC.

The chain carries TRBV3-1 (or the pseudogene TRBV3-2) and TRBJ1-1; D possibly corresponds to TRBD1 (6 bases). Per germline, CDR1 LGHDT and CDR2 YNNKEL (reference sequence). This CDR3 is built from 14 residues. Trimming shortened V by 3 bases and J by 4 bases, and 12 bases separated the two germline ends. CDR3 residues: CASSQTGTRTEAFF. DNA for the CDR3: TGTGCCAGCAGCCAGACAGGCACTCGCACTGAAGCTTTCTTT.

The chain joins TRBV7-9 to TRBJ1-5; no reliable D call. This CDR3 is built from 11 residues. V lost 7 bases, J lost 9 bases, and 10 bases lay in between. Germline CDR1 reads SEHNR; CDR2 reads FQNEAQ (reference sequence). The CDR3 region is CASTPVRPQHF. In DNA form, the CDR3 reads TGTGCCAGCACCCCGGTGCGGCCCCAGCATTTT. The full variable domain, rest sourced from reference TRBV7-9 and TRBJ1-5, is DTGVSQNPRHKITKRGQNVTFRCDPISEHNRLYWYRQTLGQGPEFLTYFQNEAQLEKSRLLSDRFSAERPKGSFSTLEIQRTEQGDSAMYLCASTPVRPQHFGDGTRLSIL.

This clone occurred once. This sequence joins TRBV29-1 and TRBJ2-2; TRBD2 agrees at 7 bases. Germline trimming cut 5 bases from V and 3 bases from J; bases unmatched to any gene: 15. Germline CDR1 reads SQVTM; CDR2 reads ANQGSEA. The CDR3 sequence is 17 residues long. The CDR3 is CSVSPLGAGWDTGELFF. CDR3 coding DNA: TGCAGCGTTAGCCCCTTAGGAGCGGGGTGGGACACCGGGGAGCTGTTTTTT.

This chain connects TRBV27 to TRBJ2-7; tentatively, D is TRBD1 (5 bases). This CDR3 spans 12 amino acids. Trimming removed 6 bases from V and 4 bases from J, with 10 bases in between. CDR1 and CDR2 (germline): MNHEY, SMNVEV (reference sequence). CDR3 loop: CASRGLSYEQYF. The CDR3 region has the DNA TGTGCCAGCAGGGGGCTCAGTTACGAGCAGTACTTC.

The gene calls are TRBV30 and TRBJ1-3; the D gene is possibly TRBD1 (5 bases). Germline V gives CDR1 GTSNPN, CDR2 SVGIG (reference sequence). This CDR3 spans 14 amino acids. V lost 5 bases, J lost 3 bases, and 14 bases lay in between. DNA for the CDR3: TGTGCCTGGGTCGGACATACGTTTGGAAACACCATATATTTT. Encoded protein: CAWVGHTFGNTIYF.

The chain joins TRBV28 to TRBJ1-6; 7 bases line up with TRBD1. This CDR3 is 16 amino acids long. Trimming at V came to 4 bases and at J to 6 bases, leaving 9 bases not matched to a gene. Germline V gene lookup returns CDR1 MDHEN and CDR2 SYDVKM. The CDR3 nucleotides read TGTGCCAGCAGTTCAACAGGGGTCAATATTAATTCACCCCTCCACTTT. Its protein is CASSSTGVNINSPLHF.

The chain uses TRBV30 and TRBJ2-3; 11 nucleotides line up with TRBD2. The CDR3 loop spans 14 amino acids. Losses at the gene ends were 4 bases for V and 8 bases for J; bases not matched to a gene: 8. The germline V gene encodes CDR1 GTSNPN and CDR2 SVGIG (reference sequence). The CDR3 reads CAWILAGGGGTQYF. The CDR3 region has the DNA TGTGCCTGGATCCTAGCGGGGGGAGGAGGTACGCAGTATTTT.

This sequence joins TRBV7-2 and TRBJ2-7; 7 nucleotides align to TRBD2. CDR3 length equals 12 residues. CDR1 is SGHTA, CDR2 FQGNSA, per germline. Trimming took 5 bases from V and 6 from J; bases not matched to a gene: 4. CDR3 residues: CASSPGTTEQYF. The CDR3 coding sequence is TGTGCCAGCAGCCCGGGGACTACCGAGCAGTACTTC.

A single count supports this clone. The gene calls are TRBV28 and TRBJ2-3; 14 bases agree with TRBD2. J lost 5 bases, V lost 7 bases, and 8 bases had no gene match. This CDR3 has 16 residues. Germline V lookup: CDR1 MDHEN, CDR2 SYDVKM. The chain's CDR3 is CASNTGLAGVGDTQYF. DNA of the CDR3: TGTGCCAGCAATACGGGACTAGCGGGAGTTGGAGATACGCAGTATTTT.

The gene calls are TRBV28 and TRBJ1-6; the D is unclear. The CDR3 totals 14 residues. Germline assignment: CDR1 MDHEN and CDR2 SYDVKM. The V and J ends lost 1 base and 2 bases respectively, with 3 bases between them. CDR3 region: CASSLSAYNSPLHF. DNA of the CDR3: TGTGCCAGCAGTTTATCCGCCTATAATTCACCCCTCCACTTT.

The rearrangement links TRBV12-3 or TRBV12-4 to TRBJ2-5, with a possible D match to TRBD1 (6 bases). V lost 4 bases and J lost 3, with 9 bases in between. The CDR3 extends over 13 amino acids. The CDR3 region is CASSSTGKETQYF. The CDR3 DNA sequence: TGTGCCAGCAGTTCGACAGGAAAAGAGACCCAGTACTTC.

The gene calls are TRBV10-2 and TRBJ2-1; D is uncertain. The CDR3 loop spans 12 amino acids. Trimming removed 7 bases at V and 10 bases at J, with 14 bases between. From germline, CDR1 is WSHSY and CDR2 SAAADI. The CDR3 coding sequence is TGCGCCAGCACCGATCGGAGTTTCGAGCAGTTCTTC. Translated, it gives CASTDRSFEQFF.

The CDR3 DNA follows: TGTGCCAGCAGCCCCTCAGTAAACAATCAGCCCCAGCATTTT. Translating it yields CASSPSVNNQPQHF. V gene TRBV5-8 combines with J gene TRBJ1-5; D not resolved. CDR3 length: 14 amino acids. V was pared by 4 bases and J by 3 bases, with 11 bases between. CDR1 is SGHTS, CDR2 YDEGEE, per germline.

The genes are TRBV19 and TRBJ2-1; TRBD2 matches 14 bases. This CDR3 comprises 19 residues. The V and J ends lost 1 base and 6 bases, in that order; junction bases with no gene match: 11. Germline values: CDR1 LNHDA, CDR2 SQIVND (reference sequence). The DNA for the CDR3 is TGTGCCAGTAGTATAGGACTAGCGGGAGGGAGTCCTATGACCAATGAGCAGTTCTTC. Translated: CASSIGLAGGSPMTNEQFF.

This sequence joins TRBV11-3 and TRBJ1-4; possible D gene TRBD1, 5 bases. V shed 1 base and J shed 13 bases, with 13 bases lying between them. Germline loops: CDR1 SGHNT, CDR2 YENEEA. The CDR3 has 13 residues. The CDR3 here is CASSLGHFGGLFF. CDR3 sequence (DNA): TGTGCCAGCAGCTTAGGACATTTCGGGGGACTGTTTTTT.

V is TRBV4-2 and J is TRBJ2-1, with 11 bases fitting TRBD2. V gave up 4 bases and J gave up 9 bases; unmatched junction bases: 8. Germline CDR1 LGHNA, CDR2 YNFKEQ. The CDR3 is 15 residues long. This chain's CDR3 is CASSPGLAAAVEQFF. CDR3 in DNA: TGTGCCAGCAGCCCGGGACTAGCGGCCGCGGTTGAGCAGTTCTTC.

The genes are TRBV3-1 (or the pseudogene TRBV3-2) and TRBJ2-3, with TRBD1 identical over 9 bases. The CDR3 totals 16 residues. Germline CDR1 LGHDT, CDR2 YNNKEL (reference sequence). V was clipped by 0 bases and J by 4 bases; unmatched bases: 5. CDR3: CASSQDGGQGADTQYF. In DNA, the CDR3 is TGTGCCAGCAGCCAAGATGGGGGACAGGGCGCAGATACGCAGTATTTT.

This chain links TRBV18 with TRBJ1-2; 8 bases match TRBD1. The V and J ends lost 1 base and 6 bases, in that order; junction bases with no gene match: 10. CDR3 length: 16 amino acids. Germline V lookup: CDR1 KGHSH, CDR2 LQKENI. Here the CDR3 DNA reads TGTGCCAGCTCACCACGACAGGGGAGTGAGGTTGATGGCTACACCTTC. Translating it yields CASSPRQGSEVDGYTF.

The chain carries TRBV18 and TRBJ1-1, with D tentatively TRBD1 (6 bases). Per germline, CDR1 KGHSH and CDR2 LQKENI. V was shortened by 5 bases and J by 4 bases, with 11 bases between the two germline ends. CDR3 length: 13 amino acids. For the CDR3, the DNA is TGTGCCAGCTCAACAGGGAAAGGCACTGAAGCTTTCTTT. This gives the protein CASSTGKGTEAFF.

The chain has TRBV24-1 and TRBJ1-5; 9 bases agree with TRBD1. V trimming: 6 bases; J trimming: 5 bases; junction bases outside the gene matches: 19. The CDR3 has 19 amino acids. The germline CDR1 and CDR2 sequences are KGHDR and SFDVKD. CDR3 amino acids: CATSPSLGWTGEFDQPQHF. In DNA form, the CDR3 reads TGTGCCACCAGTCCTTCCCTTGGTTGGACAGGGGAATTCGATCAGCCCCAGCATTTT.

The table lists this clone with a few counts. The CDR3 nucleotides read TGTGCCAGCAGTCCCGGGACAGGGGGCGGGGAGCTGTTTTTT. This sequence encodes CASSPGTGGGELFF. This chain connects TRBV6-5 to TRBJ2-2; 11 bases are a match to TRBD1. This CDR3 contains 14 residues. Germline trimming cut 5 bases from V and 7 bases from J; bases unmatched to any gene: 3. CDR1 and CDR2 from the germline V gene are MNHEY and SVGAGI.

The rearrangement links TRBV27 to TRBJ2-1; possible D gene TRBD2, 5 bases. The length of the CDR3 is 14 residues. Germline CDR1 is MNHEY and CDR2 is SMNVEV (reference sequence). With 5 bases removed from V and 4 bases from J, the gap between germline ends came to 12 bases. The CDR3 bases are TGTGCCAGCAGTAGGGAGACAATGTACAATGAGCAGTTCTTC. Translation: CASSRETMYNEQFF.